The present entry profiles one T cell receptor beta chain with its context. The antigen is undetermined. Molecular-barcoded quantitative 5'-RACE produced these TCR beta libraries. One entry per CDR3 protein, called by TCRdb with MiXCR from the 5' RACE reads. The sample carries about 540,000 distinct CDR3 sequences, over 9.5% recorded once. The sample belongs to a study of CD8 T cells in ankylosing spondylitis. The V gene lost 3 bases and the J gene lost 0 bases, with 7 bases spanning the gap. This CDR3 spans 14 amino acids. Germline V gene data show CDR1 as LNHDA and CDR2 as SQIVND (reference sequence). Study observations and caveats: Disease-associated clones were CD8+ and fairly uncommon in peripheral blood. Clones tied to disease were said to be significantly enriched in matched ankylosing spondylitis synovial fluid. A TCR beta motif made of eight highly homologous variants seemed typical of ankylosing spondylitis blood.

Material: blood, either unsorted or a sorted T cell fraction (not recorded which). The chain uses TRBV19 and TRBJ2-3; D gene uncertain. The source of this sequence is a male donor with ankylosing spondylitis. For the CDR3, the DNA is TGTGCCAGTAGTATTCTAGGAAGCACAGATACGCAGTATTTT. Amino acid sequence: CASSILGSTDTQYF.